A single sample gave rise to the 32 T cell receptor beta chains below, sequenced in a study of blood T cell repertoires in COVID-19 (dated by TCRdb to between 2020 and 2021). Libraries were built with the immunoSEQ multiplex PCR assay. TCRdb obtained this table from immuneACCESS and retained in-frame rearrangements with V and J assigned. These tables miss some clones; where compared with another copy, unresolved V genes account for less than half of the shortfall, and the remainder is unexplained. Counted in this sample were roughly 93,000 clones; approximately 81% of them appeared once. Of the sample, roughly a tenth is held by the ten largest clones. What was sequenced was peripheral blood. These receptors were collected from an elderly woman with acute or convalescent COVID-19.

The chain recombines TRBV19 with TRBJ1-2; D gene unclear. This CDR3 spans 13 amino acids. The germline CDR1 and CDR2 sequences are LNHDA and SQIVND (reference sequence). The germline V and J ends were trimmed by 4 bases and 5 bases, with 11 bases remaining between them. CDR3: CASSSGSFYGYTF. CDR3 DNA: TGTGCCAGTAGTAGCGGCAGTTTTTATGGCTACACCTTC.

The table lists this clone with a few counts. The rearrangement joins TRBV5-1 to TRBJ1-4, with 9 bases that match TRBD1. The V gene end was trimmed by 3 bases and the J gene end by 8 bases; junction bases not matched to a gene: 8. The germline CDR1 and CDR2 sequences are SGHRS and YFSETQ. The CDR3 extends over 15 amino acids. In DNA form, the CDR3 reads TGCGCCAGCAGCTCCCCGGGGACAGGGCAGGAAAAACTGTTTTTT. It yields the protein CASSSPGTGQEKLFF.

The chain carries TRBV30 and TRBJ1-3, with 11 nucleotides matching TRBD1. V gave up 5 bases and J gave up 7 bases; unmatched junction bases: 10. The CDR3 length is 15 residues. Germline CDR1 reads GTSNPN; CDR2 reads SVGIG (reference sequence). The DNA for the CDR3 is TGTGCCTGGGGGAGTGGGACAGGGGGTTGGAACACCATATATTTT. It translates to CAWGSGTGGWNTIYF.

The V gene is TRBV18, the J gene TRBJ2-5; 10 bases map to TRBD1. V lost 8 bases and J lost 2; bases outside the gene matches: 5. The germline V gene encodes CDR1 KGHSH and CDR2 LQKENI. There are 14 residues in the CDR3. CDR3 nucleotide sequence: TGTGCCAGCGGGACAGGGGCGCCTCAAGAGACCCAGTACTTC. It yields the protein CASGTGAPQETQYF.

This sequence joins TRBV19 and TRBJ1-5, with D unclear. V lost 8 bases and J 7 bases, leaving 9 bases between the germline ends. CDR3 length: 11 residues. Germline loops: CDR1 LNHDA, CDR2 SQIVND (reference sequence). The CDR3 bases are TGTGCCAGTCAGGCAGGACAGCCCCAGCATTTT. Translated, it gives CASQAGQPQHF.

The V and J genes are TRBV7-2 and TRBJ2-7; 9 bases align to TRBD1. CDR3 length: 16 residues. From germline, CDR1 is SGHTA and CDR2 FQGNSA. V was clipped by 1 base and J by 3 bases; unmatched bases: 7. The CDR3 region is CASSLVGTGRNYEQYF. CDR3 nucleotides: TGTGCCAGCAGCTTAGTAGGGACAGGGCGTAACTACGAGCAGTACTTC.

The rearrangement links TRBV7-2 to TRBJ2-5, with a tentative D call TRBD2 (6 bases). Germline CDR1 and CDR2: SGHTA and FQGNSA. The V end lost 5 bases, the J end lost 7 bases, and 20 bases lay between the germline ends. The CDR3 spans 15 residues. Written as DNA, the CDR3 is TGTGCCAGCAGCCAGGAACTAGCCCTGGGGGGGACCCAGTACTTC. This translates into CASSQELALGGTQYF. The full variable domain, rest sourced from reference TRBV7-2 and TRBJ2-5, is GAGVSQSPSNKVTEKGKDVELRCDPISGHTALYWYRQSLGQGLEFLIYFQGNSAPDKSGLPSDRFSAERTGGSVSTLTIQRTQQEDSAVYLCASSQELALGGTQYFGPGTRLLVL.

V usage is TRBV19 and J usage is TRBJ1-4; D not certain. The CDR3 length is 12 residues. Germline values: CDR1 LNHDA, CDR2 SQIVND (reference sequence). V dropped 5 bases and J dropped 12 bases, with 13 bases sitting between them. The CDR3 loop reads CASSPTPFQLFF. CDR3 nucleotides: TGTGCCAGTAGTCCGACACCTTTTCAACTGTTTTTT. Using reference TRBV19 and TRBJ1-4 for the parts outside the CDR3, the full variable domain is DGGITQSPKYLFRKEGQNVTLSCEQNLNHDAMYWYRQDPGQGLRLIYYSQIVNDFQKGDIAEGYSVSREKKESFPLTVTSAQKNPTAFYLCASSPTPFQLFFGSGTQLSVL.

This sequence joins TRBV19 and TRBJ2-2, with TRBD2 matching 7 bases. Losses at the gene ends were 3 bases for V and 3 bases for J; bases not matched to a gene: 1. This CDR3 is 14 amino acids long. The V gene's germline CDR1 is LNHDA and CDR2 SQIVND (reference sequence). The CDR3 sequence: CASSMGGYTGELFF. The CDR3 region has the DNA TGTGCCAGTAGTATGGGGGGGTACACCGGGGAGCTGTTTTTT.

The rearrangement uses TRBV19 and TRBJ1-1; 7 bases align to TRBD1. CDR3 length: 12 residues. Germline CDR1 reads LNHDA; CDR2 reads SQIVND (reference sequence). V lost 7 bases and J lost 7; bases outside the gene matches: 6. In DNA form, the CDR3 reads TGTGCCAGTATTTTACAGGGGAATGAAGCTTTCTTT. Translation: CASILQGNEAFF.

The chain uses TRBV6-2 or TRBV6-3 and TRBJ1-5; D gene unclear. Germline CDR1 MNHEY, CDR2 SVGEGT. V was trimmed by 0 bases and J by 7 bases, leaving 16 bases between them. This CDR3 region has 16 residues. The CDR3 region is CASSYSSSAAGQPQHF. The CDR3 DNA follows: TGTGCCAGCAGTTACTCGTCTTCGGCCGCAGGACAGCCCCAGCATTTT.

The chain employs TRBV3-1 (or the pseudogene TRBV3-2) and TRBJ2-3; D possibly corresponds to TRBD1 (6 bases). Deletions cut 0 bases from V and 3 bases from J, with 13 bases between. This CDR3 is built from 16 residues. CDR1 and CDR2 from the germline V gene are LGHDT and YNNKEL (reference sequence). The CDR3 coding sequence is TGTGCCAGCAGCCAAGATCCCCACAGGGCAACAGATACGCAGTATTTT. Translation: CASSQDPHRATDTQYF.

This clone was counted a few times. This rearrangement joins TRBV6-1 to TRBJ1-6; D gene unclear. The germline V and J ends were trimmed by 3 bases and 4 bases, with 22 bases remaining between them. CDR3 length: 19 residues. The V gene's germline CDR1 is MNHNS and CDR2 SASEGT. The CDR3 here is CASSDLRSGYSRYNSPLHF. DNA of the CDR3: TGTGCCAGCAGTGATCTACGGTCGGGGTATTCGCGATATAATTCACCCCTCCACTTT.

V is TRBV3-1 (or the pseudogene TRBV3-2) and J is TRBJ2-5; no firm D call. Trimming removed 6 bases at V and 4 bases at J, with 9 bases between. Germline V lookup: CDR1 LGHDT, CDR2 YNNKEL (reference sequence). The CDR3 length is 12 residues. CDR3 sequence (DNA): TGTGCCAGCAGAGGAGAGACAGAGACCCAGTACTTC. It codes for CASRGETETQYF.

The chain carries TRBV5-8 and TRBJ2-6, with D perhaps matching TRBD1 (5 bases). The germline V and J ends were trimmed by 0 bases and 1 base, with 5 bases remaining between them. The CDR3 spans 15 residues. CDR1 is SGHTS, CDR2 YDEGEE, per germline. CDR3 region: CASSLEGSGANVLTF. DNA for the CDR3: TGTGCCAGCAGCTTGGAGGGGTCTGGGGCCAACGTCCTGACTTTC. The full variable domain, in which reference TRBV5-8 and TRBJ2-6 provide the parts outside the CDR3, is EAGVTQSPTHLIKTRGQQATLRCSPISGHTSVYWYQQALGLGLQFLLWYDEGEERNRGNFPPRFSGRQFPNYSSELNVNALELEDSALYLCASSLEGSGANVLTFGAGSRLTVL.

CDR3 protein: CSARGSYGYTF. For the CDR3, the DNA is TGCAGTGCTAGGGGCAGCTATGGCTACACCTTC. V gene TRBV20-1 combines with J gene TRBJ1-2; D remains unclear. Germline V CDR1 and CDR2: DFQATT, SNEGSKA (reference sequence). CDR3 length: 11 amino acids. With 3 bases removed from V and 4 bases from J, the gap between germline ends came to 6 bases.

V is TRBV30 and J is TRBJ1-1, with D uncertain. The V end lost 2 bases, the J end lost 4 bases, and 17 bases lay between the germline ends. Germline V gene sequence: CDR1 GTSNPN, CDR2 SVGIG (reference sequence). This CDR3 has 15 amino acids. The CDR3 spells CAWSIGGRRSTEAFF. Here the CDR3 DNA reads TGTGCCTGGAGTATCGGAGGACGACGGAGCACTGAAGCTTTCTTT.

This clone showed up just once. The chain combines TRBV24-1 with TRBJ1-2; 9 bases line up with TRBD1. The CDR3 has 13 amino acids. V shed 9 bases and J 4 bases; nucleotides not matched to a gene: 5. Germline V gene lookup returns CDR1 KGHDR and CDR2 SFDVKD. The CDR3, as DNA: TGTGCCACCCGAGGGACAGGGTTCTATGGCTACACCTTC. It encodes CATRGTGFYGYTF.

This chain uses TRBV29-1 with TRBJ1-2; TRBD1 agrees at 9 bases. The V segment lost 6 bases and the J segment 4 bases; nucleotides outside the gene matches: 6. Germline V gene lookup returns CDR1 SQVTM and CDR2 ANQGSEA. CDR3 length: 13 residues. CDR3 in amino acids: CSVRDRAFYGYTF. CDR3 bases: TGCAGCGTGAGGGACAGGGCCTTCTATGGCTACACCTTC.

The chain recombines TRBV15 with TRBJ1-2; D is perhaps TRBD1 (6 bases). The germline gives CDR1 LNHNV, CDR2 YYDKDF (reference sequence). The CDR3 has 14 residues. V was cut by 0 bases and J by 7 bases, with 12 bases left in between. CDR3 amino acids: CATSRDGGAGGYTF. The CDR3 DNA is TGTGCCACCAGCAGAGATGGGGGGGCCGGTGGCTACACCTTC.

This clone was picked up one time. J is TRBJ1-1 and V is TRBV4-1; TRBD1 agrees at 9 bases. Germline lookup yields CDR1 MGHRA and CDR2 YSYEKL. This CDR3 region has 15 residues. V was clipped by 3 bases and J by 2 bases; unmatched bases: 4. CDR3 residues: CASSQLQGANTEAFF. The CDR3 region has the DNA TGCGCCAGCAGCCAGCTACAGGGGGCCAACACTGAAGCTTTCTTT.

J is TRBJ2-2 and V is TRBV5-4; 13 positions agree with TRBD2. The length of the CDR3 is 18 residues. CDR1 is SGHNT, CDR2 YYREEE, per germline (reference sequence). V lost 2 bases to trimming and J lost 5 bases; unmatched junction nucleotides: 9. The CDR3 is CASSFLLAGGPGTGELFF. The CDR3 bases are TGTGCCAGCAGCTTCCTACTAGCGGGGGGGCCTGGGACCGGGGAGCTGTTTTTT.

V is TRBV19 and J is TRBJ2-2; TRBD1 agrees at 8 bases. The J segment lost 1 base and the V segment lost 3 bases, leaving 1 base of the junction unmatched. The germline gives CDR1 LNHDA, CDR2 SQIVND (reference sequence). The CDR3 consists of 15 residues. The CDR3 DNA sequence: TGTGCCAGTAGTATGGGGACAGGGAACACCGGGGAGCTGTTTTTT. This sequence encodes CASSMGTGNTGELFF.

The rearrangement links TRBV28 to TRBJ2-5; 9 nucleotides align to TRBD1. CDR1 and CDR2 (germline): MDHEN, SYDVKM. The CDR3 is 14 amino acids. With 6 bases clipped from V and 4 bases from J, the junction kept 6 bases outside the gene matches. The CDR3 loop is CASSTRQGGETQYF. The DNA of the CDR3 is TGTGCCAGCAGCACCCGACAGGGGGGAGAGACCCAGTACTTC. The full variable domain, its missing parts supplied by reference TRBV28 and TRBJ2-5, is DVKVTQSSRYLVKRTGEKVFLECVQDMDHENMFWYRQDPGLGLRLIYFSYDVKMKEKGDIPEGYSVSREKKERFSLILESASTNQTSMYLCASSTRQGGETQYFGPGTRLLVL.

The CDR3 region has the DNA TGTGCCAGTTTACAGACAGGGGGTTCCTTTCAGCCCCAGCATTTT. This encodes CASLQTGGSFQPQHF. The V and J genes are TRBV19 and TRBJ1-5; 9 bases agree with TRBD1. V shed 8 bases, J shed 6 bases, and the junction held 11 bases outside the gene matches. Germline loops: CDR1 LNHDA, CDR2 SQIVND (reference sequence). The CDR3 spans 15 residues.

J is TRBJ1-1 and V is TRBV11-2; 7 nucleotides agree with TRBD1. The J segment lost 10 bases and the V segment lost 2 bases, leaving 7 bases of the junction unmatched. Germline CDR1 and CDR2: SGHAT and FQNNGV. The CDR3 is 13 residues long. This chain's CDR3 is CASSLKQGVGAFF. The CDR3 DNA sequence: TGTGCCAGCAGCTTAAAGCAGGGGGTGGGAGCTTTCTTT.

The CDR3 spells CASSSWSSYNEQFF. As DNA, the CDR3 is TGTGCCAGTAGTAGCTGGAGCTCCTACAATGAGCAGTTCTTC. This chain connects TRBV19 to TRBJ2-1; no reliable D call. The ends were cut back, 4 bases at V and 0 bases at J, with 7 bases in the middle. This CDR3 spans 14 amino acids. The germline V gene has CDR1 LNHDA and CDR2 SQIVND (reference sequence).

This clone was seen more than once but under ten times. The chain carries TRBV6-2 or TRBV6-3 and TRBJ2-7; 7 bases are a match to TRBD2. This CDR3 spans 14 amino acids. CDR1 and CDR2 (germline): MNHEY, SVGEGT. The ends lost 5 bases at V and 4 bases at J; junction bases unmatched: 8. This CDR3 reads CASSRTGLSYEQYV. The CDR3 nucleotides are TGTGCCAGCAGTAGGACGGGACTATCTTACGAGCAGTACGTC.

This chain joins TRBV5-4 and TRBJ1-4; TRBD1 might be the D (6 bases). The CDR3 totals 15 residues. Per germline, CDR1 SGHNT and CDR2 YYREEE (reference sequence). V lost 3 bases and J lost 8, with 17 bases in between. CDR3 coding DNA: TGTGCCAGCAGCTCTTCAGGGGCGCGGAGGGAAAAACTGTTTTTT. Amino acid sequence: CASSSSGARREKLFF.

The J gene is TRBJ1-2, the V gene TRBV13; no clear D gene. This CDR3 comprises 13 residues. Germline assignment: CDR1 PRHDT and CDR2 FYEKMQ (reference sequence). The V end lost 2 bases, the J end lost 6 bases, and 10 bases lay between the germline ends. CDR3 sequence reads: CASSLLEVHGYTF. The CDR3 DNA reads as TGTGCCAGCAGCTTATTGGAGGTCCATGGCTACACCTTC.

This sequence joins TRBV19 and TRBJ2-7, with TRBD1 matching 7 bases. V shed 3 bases, J shed 2 bases, and the junction held 13 bases outside the gene matches. The CDR3 has 17 amino acids. CDR1 is LNHDA and CDR2 is SQIVND in the germline V gene (reference sequence). The CDR3 DNA reads TGTGCCAGTAGTATCGAAGGGGGCGGCAACCGCCCCTACGAGCAGTACTTC. Translation gives CASSIEGGGNRPYEQYF.

The V and J genes are TRBV19 and TRBJ2-2; D may be TRBD1 (6 bases). V lost 6 bases and J 7 bases, leaving 15 bases between the germline ends. CDR1 LNHDA and CDR2 SQIVND come from the germline V gene (reference sequence). This CDR3 is 14 amino acids long. The CDR3 DNA reads as TGTGCCAGTAGCTACGACAGGCGTGGCGGGGAGCTGTTTTTT. It specifies CASSYDRRGGELFF.